These 8 T cell receptor beta chains came from one sample sequenced in a study of T cell responses to AZD1222 COVID-19 vaccine. Some clones are missing from TCRdb's copy, which holds only in-frame ones; the method was immunoSEQ multiplex PCR. The data contain 85,000 to 130,000 clones, roughly 90% of them singletons. The sequenced sample was peripheral blood, obtained on day 0 of AZD1222 vaccination. These receptors were obtained from an adult in good health.

This chain connects TRBV2 to TRBJ2-1, with TRBD2 identical over 10 bases. V was pared by 6 bases and J by 7 bases, with 12 bases of the junction left unmatched. The CDR3 runs to 16 residues. Germline-derived CDR1 and CDR2 are SNHLY and FYNNEI. CDR3 residues: CASSQRLAGRTNEQFF. The CDR3 DNA sequence: TGTGCCAGCAGCCAGAGACTAGCGGGCCGTACAAATGAGCAGTTCTTC.

This chain joins TRBV12-3 or TRBV12-4 and TRBJ2-3; possibly TRBD2 for D (6 bases). The CDR3 is made up of 13 amino acids. V gave up 6 bases and J gave up 0 bases, with 7 bases separating them. DNA of the CDR3: TGTGCCAGCAGGGGGACTAGCACAGATACGCAGTATTTT. It is translated as CASRGTSTDTQYF.

The chain employs TRBV9 and TRBJ1-3; the D is unclear. This CDR3 is 16 amino acids long. The germline CDR1 and CDR2 sequences are SGDLS and YYNGEE. Trimming took 0 bases from V and 4 from J, leaving 14 bases between them. For the CDR3, the DNA is TGTGCCAGCAGCGTAGGGAGTCGGGGAGACGGAAACACCATATATTTT. This encodes CASSVGSRGDGNTIYF.

The V and J genes are TRBV19 and TRBJ2-1; 8 bases line up with TRBD2. V lost 3 bases to trimming and J lost 0 bases; unmatched junction nucleotides: 4. This CDR3 is built from 16 residues. Looked up from germline, CDR1 is LNHDA and CDR2 is SQIVND (reference sequence). The CDR3 DNA sequence: TGTGCCAGTAGTATTACTAGCGGTCACTCCTACAATGAGCAGTTCTTC. Its translation is CASSITSGHSYNEQFF.

The chain links TRBV4-2 to TRBJ2-1, with 10 bases fitting TRBD2. CDR1 is LGHNA and CDR2 is YNFKEQ in the germline V gene. The CDR3 sequence is 16 residues long. With V trimmed by 3 bases and J by 2 bases, 4 bases remained unmatched. CDR3 sequence (DNA): TGTGCCAGCAGCCAGGGAGGGACTAGCGCCTACAATGAGCAGTTCTTC. This encodes CASSQGGTSAYNEQFF.

The count of this clone is one. V gene TRBV9 combines with J gene TRBJ2-5; D ambiguous. Trimming left V 0 bases short and J 7 bases short, with 22 bases between. Germline V gene lookup returns CDR1 SGDLS and CDR2 YYNGEE. The CDR3 is 17 amino acids. This CDR3 reads CASSVDPNSAWRGTQYF. The CDR3 DNA sequence: TGTGCCAGCAGCGTAGATCCTAACTCCGCGTGGAGAGGGACCCAGTACTTC.

V is TRBV5-4 and J is TRBJ2-1; either TRBD1 or TRBD2 may fit D (5 bases each). Per germline, CDR1 SGHNT and CDR2 YYREEE (reference sequence). With 0 bases removed from V and 2 bases from J, the gap between germline ends came to 12 bases. The CDR3 sequence is 16 residues long. CDR3 coding DNA: TGTGCCAGCAGCTTGGGGGGACCCTTGGCCTACAATGAGCAGTTCTTC. As protein: CASSLGGPLAYNEQFF.

V is TRBV11-2 and J is TRBJ2-7; 10 bases match TRBD2. Germline trimming cut 5 bases from V and 4 bases from J; bases unmatched to any gene: 8. Germline-derived CDR1 and CDR2 are SGHAT and FQNNGV. This CDR3 is 15 amino acids long. The CDR3 sequence: CASSTTSGKWYEQYF. DNA for the CDR3: TGTGCCAGCAGCACCACTAGCGGGAAGTGGTACGAGCAGTACTTC.